This TCR beta chain was sequenced during a study of T-cell reconstitution after alpha-beta-depleted transplantation in children. This clonotype came up a few times. Germline values: CDR1 MNHEY, CDR2 SVGAGI. There are 14 residues in the CDR3. Unmatched junction bases numbered 6, after V lost 4 bases and J lost 7 bases. A TCRbeta library incorporating unique molecular identifiers was prepared. TCRdb itself ran the PCR reads through MiXCR, one entry per CDR3 protein. Altogether 500,000 to 600,000 distinct CDR3 sequences are present, approximately 32% being singletons, with the ten largest covering roughly 2.5%.

V usage is TRBV6-5 and J usage is TRBJ2-1; 8 bases map to TRBD2. Sequencing used PBMCs from the stem cell graft donor, obtained from the stem cell graft. The receptor comes from a human donor who donated a stem cell graft to a child with aplastic anemia. CDR3 sequence reads: CASSSSGLENEQFF. Here the CDR3 DNA reads TGTGCCAGCAGTTCATCGGGACTAGAAAATGAGCAGTTCTTC.